This T cell receptor beta chain was identified in a study of blood T cell repertoires in COVID-19. Study background: Samples taken during acute and convalescent COVID-19 were collected in the United States, Italy and Spain. T cells, B-cell-depleted T cells, or PBMCs provided the cDNA or gDNA that served as material.

In the original processing: Estimated nucleated cell counts came from reference gene primer amplification. The repertoire was sequenced with immunoSEQ multiplex PCR; TCRdb's copy has only in-frame clones and lacks some. D and trimming come from the DNA, and the V and J calls and clone size come from that table. Here the sample spans fewer than 350,000 clones, 80% to 85% being singletons. The CDR3 is 19 amino acids. V dropped 5 bases and J dropped 9; count of bases not matched to a gene: 18. Per the germline V gene, CDR1 is SGHAT and CDR2 is FQNNGV. The source of this sequence is a woman in her sixties with active or convalescent COVID-19. The sequencing sample was made of peripheral blood. This chain uses TRBV11-2 with TRBJ2-1; the match to TRBD2 covers 14 bases. DNA of the CDR3: TGTGCCAGCAGCCGTTTGCGAGACCAGACTAGCGGGGGGGTGATTGAGCAGTTCTTC. Translation: CASSRLRDQTSGGVIEQFF.